This TCR beta chain came from a study of T cell clonality in common variable immunodeficiency. The sample holds many counts of this clone. Its target is not known. The read halts 3 residues ahead of the CDR3 end, with the missing end drawn from the germline J gene. Study outcomes and limitations: Common variable immunodeficiency TCR beta sequences reportedly had fewer deletions and N-nucleotide insertions. TCRbeta clonality was increased in CVID versus healthy controls. CVID subjects shared fewer TCRbeta clones than healthy controls did.

The V end was cut by 3 bases, the J end by 5 bases, with 8 bases between. CDR3 length equals 12 residues. Germline V gene lookup returns CDR1 KGHSH and CDR2 LQKENI. Assay used: immunoSEQ multiplex PCR; TCRdb lists only in-frame clones, some missing. The sample presents some 28,000 clones, none singletons. Of CVID subjects, around 16 were female and 29 male, mean age about 37. Replacement immunoglobulin had been given to every CVID subject for at least one year. The chain recombines TRBV18 with TRBJ2-7; D is perhaps TRBD1 (5 bases). The clonotype originates from a human donor with common variable immunodeficiency. The source material was peripheral blood mononuclear cells. The part of the CDR3 DNA that was read is TGTGCCAGCTCACCTGGCAGGGACGAG. It yields the protein CASSPGRDE. The whole CDR3 sequence reads CASSPGRDEQYF. Together with reference TRBV18 and TRBJ2-7, the CDR3 gives the full variable domain: NAGVMQNPRHLVRRRGQEARLRCSPMKGHSHVYWYRQLPEEGLKFMVYLQKENIIDESGMPKERFSAEFPKEGPSILRIQQVVRGDSAAYFCASSPGRDEQYFGPGTRLTVT.